The TCR beta chain described here comes from a study of PD-L1 blockade in urothelial cancer. At the level of the study: Analysis of blood occurred 3 weeks (second dose) and 6 weeks after treatment start.

This CDR3 has 16 amino acids. CDR1 is MNHEY and CDR2 is SVGAGI in the germline V gene. Libraries were prepared by immunoSEQ multiplex PCR; TCRdb keeps only in-frame clonotypes and omits some of them. The sample lists about 45,000 clones, roughly four fifths occurring once. Documented time point: peripheral blood 6 weeks after treatment start. In regard to this clone: At one end the junction does not follow the germline gene, possibly because of a read error.

This receptor was taken from a man in his fifties or sixties with urothelial cancer. V usage is TRBV6-5 and J usage is TRBJ1-4; D gene ambiguous. Sequencing was performed on PBMCs, taken around atezolizumab (anti-PD-L1) treatment. The CDR3 DNA follows: TGTGCCGGCAGTTACTCCCGCGGAGCAACTAATGAAAAACTGTTTTTT. Translating gives CAGSYSRGATNEKLFF.